This entry features one T cell receptor (beta chain) sequence. Its target is not known. These data come from a study of shared clonotypes between healthy human individuals. General observations from the study: The four-donor shared clonotypes exceeded non-shared clonotypes in generation probability, with non-shared ones scoring lower.

Assay execution took place at the deep level. The input for sorted-subset replicate PCRs was 150 to 200 ng DNA, some 28,000 T cell genomes. Here immunoSEQ multiplex PCR was the method, and the copy in TCRdb shows in-frame clones only, minus some. Of about 2.1 million clones listed, 80% to 95% are singletons. CD8 cells regarded as naive lacked CD45RO, were positively chosen for CCR7, and omitted terminally differentiated effector memory CD45RA+ cells. Adults of Caucasian background living in Nashville, Tennessee made up all donors. The specimen was naive CD8+ T cells from PBMCs. This receptor was obtained from a man between 18 and 29 years old in good health. Some clones in this sample may be carry-over from other donors' samples.

CDR3 nucleotide sequence: TGTGCCAGCAGTTTTGGGGCAGGGGCCTACACTGAAGCTTTCTTT. It specifies CASSFGAGAYTEAFF. This chain links TRBV27 with TRBJ1-1; D is possibly TRBD1 (6 bases). This CDR3 spans 15 amino acids. The ends were cut back, 3 bases at V and 3 bases at J, with 14 bases in the middle. Germline values: CDR1 MNHEY, CDR2 SMNVEV (reference sequence).